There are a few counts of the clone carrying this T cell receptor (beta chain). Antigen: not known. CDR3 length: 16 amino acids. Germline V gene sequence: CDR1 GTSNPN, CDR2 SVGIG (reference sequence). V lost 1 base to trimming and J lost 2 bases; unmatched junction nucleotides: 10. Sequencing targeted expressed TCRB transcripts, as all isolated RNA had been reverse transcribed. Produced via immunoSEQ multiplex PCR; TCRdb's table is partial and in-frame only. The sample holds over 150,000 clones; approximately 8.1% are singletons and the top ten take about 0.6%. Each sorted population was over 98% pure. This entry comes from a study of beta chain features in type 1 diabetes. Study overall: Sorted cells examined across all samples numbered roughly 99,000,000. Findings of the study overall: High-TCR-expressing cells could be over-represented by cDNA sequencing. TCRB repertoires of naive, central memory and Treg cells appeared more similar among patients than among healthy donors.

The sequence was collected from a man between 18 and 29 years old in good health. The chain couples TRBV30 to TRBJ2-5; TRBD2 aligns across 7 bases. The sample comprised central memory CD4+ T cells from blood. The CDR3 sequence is CAWSALGGGNQETQYF. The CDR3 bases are TGTGCCTGGAGTGCCCTCGGGGGAGGGAATCAAGAGACCCAGTACTTC.